The present entry profiles one TCR beta chain with its context. Per germline, CDR1 LNHDA and CDR2 SQIVND (reference sequence). With 3 bases removed from V and 2 bases from J, the gap between germline ends came to 12 bases. CDR3 size: 15 residues. The record originates from a study of blood T cell repertoires in COVID-19. About the research overall: Material from acute and convalescent COVID-19 was sourced from the United States, Italy and Spain. The cDNA or gDNA used as material had been derived from T cells, B-cell-depleted T cells, or PBMCs.

Authors' analysis steps: Estimates of nucleated cell counts were drawn from the amplification of reference gene primers. TCRdb keeps only in-frame clones here, not all; method: immunoSEQ multiplex PCR. The DNA was the basis for D and trimming; V, J and clone size are from that table. The sample holds about 76,000 clones; under 95% are singletons and the top ten take over 1.2%. This receptor was taken from a man between 50 and 59 years old with acute or convalescent COVID-19. The gene calls are TRBV19 and TRBJ2-3, with a tentative D call TRBD1 (5 bases). Sequencing input: peripheral blood. CDR3 sequence (DNA): TGTGCCAGTAGTATGAAGACAGCCAACACAGATACGCAGTATTTT. It encodes CASSMKTANTDTQYF. The full variable domain, rest sourced from reference TRBV19 and TRBJ2-3, is DGGITQSPKYLFRKEGQNVTLSCEQNLNHDAMYWYRQDPGQGLRLIYYSQIVNDFQKGDIAEGYSVSREKKESFPLTVTSAQKNPTAFYLCASSMKTANTDTQYFGPGTRLTVL.